This T cell receptor beta chain originates from a study of blood T cell repertoires in COVID-19. Study-level background: Samples came from the United States, Italy and Spain, spanning acute and convalescent COVID-19. In each case, the material was cDNA or gDNA derived from T cells, B-cell-depleted T cells, or PBMCs.

Profiling relied on immunoSEQ multiplex PCR, and the TCRdb table lists in-frame clones only, not all of them. The data contain under 85,000 clones, over 70% of them singletons. This CDR3 is 14 amino acids long. Germline lookup yields CDR1 SGHNT and CDR2 YENEEA. The germline V and J ends were trimmed by 1 base and 7 bases, with 13 bases remaining between them. Sample: peripheral blood. This clonotype was sampled from a man between 45 and 60 years old with active COVID-19. The V and J genes are TRBV11-3 and TRBJ1-2; maybe TRBD1 (5 bases). CDR3 nucleotides: TGTGCCAGCAGCTTAGTAACAGGCTCGGGTGGCTACACCTTC. Protein: CASSLVTGSGGYTF.